The clone carrying this TCR beta chain was seen only once. As yet, its antigen is unknown. The data stem from a study of PD-1 blockade in classical Hodgkin lymphoma. On the study more broadly: It was nivolumab at 3 mg/kg, given intravenously every 2 weeks, that patients received. Study results and caveats: TCR diversity at baseline was reported to be reduced in newly diagnosed patients relative to healthy donors. Lower baseline TCR diversity marked trial partial responders and progressors. Only CD4+ TCR diversity, not CD8+, had risen significantly by C4D1.

Each patient relapsed following autologous stem cell transplantation, and prior brentuximab vedotin exposure differed. Produced via immunoSEQ multiplex PCR; TCRdb's table is partial and in-frame only. The data contain about 40,000 clones, about two thirds of them singletons. This CDR3 comprises 12 residues. Germline V lookup: CDR1 MNHEY, CDR2 SVGAGI. V lost 6 bases, J lost 10 bases, and 4 bases stayed unmatched. Sequences were derived from peripheral blood mononuclear cells (PBMCs), sampled at baseline. The genes are TRBV6-5 and TRBJ2-1, with TRBD1 matching 9 bases. The TCR sequence derives from a human donor with classical Hodgkin lymphoma. The DNA of the CDR3 is TGTGCCAGCAGGACAGGGGGAGGGGAGCAGTTCTTC. Its translation is CASRTGGGEQFF.